This TCR beta chain was retrieved from a study of tumor-infiltrating lymphocytes in primary liver carcinoma. Across the study: Ages ranged from 30 to 69, with HCC or mixed HCC-cholangiocarcinoma. Overall study results and limits: Only about 8-25% of top clones spanned all five tumor regions. Whereas tumor region pairs overlapped more, tumor-adjacent and tumor-blood pairs overlapped less.

Co-extracted RNA and DNA came from 20-30 mg of unsorted bulk tissue. The authors made TCR beta cDNA from 400 to 550 ng total RNA with a constant-region primer. For TCR beta, libraries were produced by three nested multiplex PCR rounds using slightly modified ARM-PCR. Primers for the first two PCR rounds were TRBV1-TRBV30 forward primers and a C-beta reverse primer (roughly 9 cycles per round). TCRdb redid the calling of the multiplex PCR reads with MiXCR, one entry per CDR3 protein. The data hold around 120,000 distinct CDR3 sequences, with around two thirds observed a single time. This clonotype was observed a single time. Its matching antigen is unknown. The CDR3 has 18 residues. Trimming pared 4 bases from V and 4 bases from J, leaving 20 bases between. The germline V gene has CDR1 MNHEY and CDR2 SMNVEV (reference sequence).

This clonotype was obtained from a woman aged 55-70 years with primary liver carcinoma and hepatitis B virus infection. This chain links TRBV27 with TRBJ2-6, with D possibly called TRBD1 or TRBD2 (5 bases each). The sample was liver tumor tissue from sampling region 1. Subset denoted: tumor region T1, superior pole. The CDR3 loop reads CASSSGTYKGRGANVLTF. The CDR3 nucleotides read TGTGCCAGCAGTTCCGGGACGTACAAGGGGAGAGGGGCCAACGTCCTGACTTTC.